This TCR beta chain was recorded in a study of response to subunit inactivated influenza vaccine. Notes on the study in general: The authors suggested that few new T cells are recruited per seasonal influenza vaccination.

Turning to this clonotype: Its target is unknown.

The CDR3 runs 16 residues. Germline V gives CDR1 KGHSH, CDR2 LQKENI. J lost 3 bases, V lost 2 bases, and 10 bases had no gene match. TCRdb re-analysed the RT-PCR reads in MiXCR, keeping a single row per CDR3 protein. The sample comprises about 520,000 distinct CDR3 sequences, roughly 23% of which are singletons, and 1.5% to 2% rests with the top ten. The V and J genes are TRBV18 and TRBJ2-7; 7 positions match TRBD1. This clonotype originated in a man in his fifties who received an inactivated influenza vaccine. This material consisted of CD4+ T cells sorted from PBMCs, taken 5 to 6 days after vaccination. The CDR3 loop is CASSPGPGQLYYEQYF. CDR3 DNA sequence: TGTGCCAGCTCACCAGGACCGGGACAGTTATACTACGAGCAGTACTTC.